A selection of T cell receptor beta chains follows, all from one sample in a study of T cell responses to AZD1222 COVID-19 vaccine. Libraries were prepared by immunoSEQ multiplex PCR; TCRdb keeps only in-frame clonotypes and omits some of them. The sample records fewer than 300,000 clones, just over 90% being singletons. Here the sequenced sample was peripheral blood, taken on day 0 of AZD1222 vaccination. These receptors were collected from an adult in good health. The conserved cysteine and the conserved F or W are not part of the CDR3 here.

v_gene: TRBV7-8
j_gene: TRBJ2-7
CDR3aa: ASSFGTSEQY

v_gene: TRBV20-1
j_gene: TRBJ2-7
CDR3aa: SASLPGPPGEQY

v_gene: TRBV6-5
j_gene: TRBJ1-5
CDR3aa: ASSSHRYQPQH

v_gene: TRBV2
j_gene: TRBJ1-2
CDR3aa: ASGERATYGYT

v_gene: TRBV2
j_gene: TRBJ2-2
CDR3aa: ASSLEGPKNTGELF

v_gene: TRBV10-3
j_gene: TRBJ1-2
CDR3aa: AISEGLEDGYT

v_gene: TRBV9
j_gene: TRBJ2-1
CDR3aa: ASSTRFTGEASANEQF

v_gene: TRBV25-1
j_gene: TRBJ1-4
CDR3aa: ASSPAGLKLF

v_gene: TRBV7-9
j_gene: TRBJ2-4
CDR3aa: ASSLERNIQY

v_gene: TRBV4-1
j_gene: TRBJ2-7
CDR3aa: ASSQVLDRGSHEQY

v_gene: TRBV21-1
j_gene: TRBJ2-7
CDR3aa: ASSNPRGGTEISYEQY

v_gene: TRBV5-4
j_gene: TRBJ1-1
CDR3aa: ASSPRKQGASTEAF

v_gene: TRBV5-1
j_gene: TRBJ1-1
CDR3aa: ASSLMTGVNTEAF

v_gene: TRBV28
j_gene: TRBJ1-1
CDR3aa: ASSWEAAEAF

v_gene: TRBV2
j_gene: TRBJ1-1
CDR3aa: ASSEGLGATEAF

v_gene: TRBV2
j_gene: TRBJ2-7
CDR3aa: ASSEWGTSTISYEQY

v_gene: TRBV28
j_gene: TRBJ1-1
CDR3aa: ASSLALKRTLNTEAF

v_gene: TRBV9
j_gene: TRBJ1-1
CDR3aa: ASSAKRGDFNTEAF

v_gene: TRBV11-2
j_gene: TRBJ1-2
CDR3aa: ASSRSGQVYGYT

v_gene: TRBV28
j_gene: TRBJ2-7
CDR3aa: ASSLPQGVSYEQY

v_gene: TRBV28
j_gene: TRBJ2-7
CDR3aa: ASIASSGQGLHEQY

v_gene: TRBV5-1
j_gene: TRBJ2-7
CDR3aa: ASSLGLAESYEQY

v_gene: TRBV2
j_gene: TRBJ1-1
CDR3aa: AATRGQNTEAF

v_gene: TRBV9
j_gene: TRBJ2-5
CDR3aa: ASSVGGYETQY

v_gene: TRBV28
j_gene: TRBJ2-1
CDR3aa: ASIPAGKGNEQF

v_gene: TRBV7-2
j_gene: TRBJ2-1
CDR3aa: ASSLSTLNEQF

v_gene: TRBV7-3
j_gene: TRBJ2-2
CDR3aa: ASRAGHTGELF

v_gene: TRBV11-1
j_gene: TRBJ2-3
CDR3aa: ASSYLTSTDTQY

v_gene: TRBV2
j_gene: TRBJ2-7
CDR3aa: ASGNRERNEQY

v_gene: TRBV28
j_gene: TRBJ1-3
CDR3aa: ASSGGEFRNTIY

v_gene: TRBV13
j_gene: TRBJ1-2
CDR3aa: ASSNLRTGTSIDYT

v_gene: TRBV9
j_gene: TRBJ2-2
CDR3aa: ASSTWSGELF

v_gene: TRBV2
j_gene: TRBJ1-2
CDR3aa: ASSDSRVGYGYT

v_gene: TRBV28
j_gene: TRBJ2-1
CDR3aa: ASSWVTSGRENEQF

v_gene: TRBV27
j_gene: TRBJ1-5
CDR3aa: ASKRTGDLRSNQPQH

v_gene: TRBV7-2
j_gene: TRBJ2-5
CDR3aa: ASSTSGFPQETQY

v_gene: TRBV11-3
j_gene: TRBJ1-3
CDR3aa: ASSLGGAQPGNTIY

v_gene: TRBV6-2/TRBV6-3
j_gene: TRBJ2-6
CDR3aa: ASSSSGTGANVLT

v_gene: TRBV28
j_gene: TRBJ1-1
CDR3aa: ASSLVVDRGEPEAF

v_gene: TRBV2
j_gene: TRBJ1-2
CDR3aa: ASSAGDRDYGYT

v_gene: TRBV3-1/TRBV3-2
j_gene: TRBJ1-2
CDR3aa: ASSLSEYGYT

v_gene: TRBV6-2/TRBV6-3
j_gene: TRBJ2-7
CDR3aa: ASSRGGHEQY

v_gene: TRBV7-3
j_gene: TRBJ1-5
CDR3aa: ASSPSGGVGPQH

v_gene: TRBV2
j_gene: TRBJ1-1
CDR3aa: ASSVKKGGALNTEAF

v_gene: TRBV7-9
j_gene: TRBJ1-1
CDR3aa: ASSASYTEAF

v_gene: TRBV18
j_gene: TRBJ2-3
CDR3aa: ASSPPSQGQDTQY

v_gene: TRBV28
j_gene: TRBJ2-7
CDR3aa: ASSLPLIRGSSYEQY

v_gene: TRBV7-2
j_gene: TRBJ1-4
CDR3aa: ASSLSRANEKLF

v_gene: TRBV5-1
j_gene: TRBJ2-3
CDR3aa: ASSAAGTGASDTQY

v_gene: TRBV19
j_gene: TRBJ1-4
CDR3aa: ASRITGQGGEKLF

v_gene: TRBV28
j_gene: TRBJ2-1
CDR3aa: ASSEGLVSYNEQF

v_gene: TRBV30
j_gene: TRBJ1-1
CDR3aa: AWDRPGTEAF

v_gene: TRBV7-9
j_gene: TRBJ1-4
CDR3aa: ASTPDRAAEKLF

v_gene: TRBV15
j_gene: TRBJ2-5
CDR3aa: ATSRGGGETQY

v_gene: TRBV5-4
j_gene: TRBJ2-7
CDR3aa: ASSLGMGASGYEQY

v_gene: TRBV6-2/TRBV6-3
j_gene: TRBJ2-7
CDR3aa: ASSPRGGSSYEQY

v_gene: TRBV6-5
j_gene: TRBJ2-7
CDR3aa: ASSTTAYEQY

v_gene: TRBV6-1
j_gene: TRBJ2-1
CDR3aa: ASSGMAASSYNEQF

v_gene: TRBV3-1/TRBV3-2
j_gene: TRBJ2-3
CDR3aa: ASSLGWPGTDTQY

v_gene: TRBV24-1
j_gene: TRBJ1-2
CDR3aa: ATSDSPTDGYT